Listed below are T cell receptor beta chains from one sample, sequenced in a study of shared clonotypes between healthy human individuals. Using immunoSEQ multiplex PCR, the repertoire was profiled, and TCRdb retains in-frame clones only, with some absent. The data show about 1.5 million clones, 95% to 99% seen once. The sequencing sample was made of naive CD4+ T cells sorted from blood. Receptor source: a man aged 25 to 45 in good health. Each CDR3 is given with its conserved first and last residue. The D gene is left open where the match is weak. Some rows have no size entry. The others give once, few or many, or a class for an expanded clone.

d_call	v_call	j_call	clone_size	cdr3_nt	cdr3_aa
-	TRBV19	TRBJ2-7	-	TGTGCCAGTAGTATACGGTCTTTTGGGGGCTACGAGCAGTACTTC	CASSIRSFGGYEQYF
-	TRBV7-2	TRBJ2-7	-	TGTGCCAGCAGCTCTCCCGGGAGAGACGAGCAGTACTTC	CASSSPGRDEQYF
-	TRBV5-1	TRBJ1-2	-	TGCGCCAGCAGGCTCGATACCGGGGGGCTAGGTGGCTACACCTTC	CASRLDTGGLGGYTF
-	TRBV11-2	TRBJ2-3	-	TGTGCCAGCAGCTTAGACAGGGCACCAGATACGCAGTATTTT	CASSLDRAPDTQYF
-	TRBV10-3	TRBJ1-1	-	TGTGCCATCAGTGAAGGTGGATCTGGGGTGGCTGAAGCTTTCTTT	CAISEGGSGVAEAFF
-	TRBV6-5	TRBJ1-2	-	TGTGCCAGCAAAAAGGGGGACTATGGCTACACCTTC	CASKKGDYGYTF
TRBD1	TRBV29-1	TRBJ1-5	-	TGCAGCGTCGCCGGGACAGGGGTACAGCCCCAGCATTTT	CSVAGTGVQPQHF
-	TRBV9	TRBJ2-7	-	TGTGCCAGCAGCGTAGAGCCAGGACCGTACGAGCAGTACTTC	CASSVEPGPYEQYF
-	TRBV7-8	TRBJ1-2	-	TGTGCCAGCAGCTTGGACGGGTTAGGTGGCTACACCTTC	CASSLDGLGGYTF
TRBD1	TRBV5-1	TRBJ2-7	once	TGCGCCAGCAGCGGTACACAGGGGCCGGGTGTATTC	CASSGTQGPGVF
-	TRBV20-1	TRBJ2-1	-	TGCAGTGCTAGAGATGGGGCCGGGCAGTTCTTC	CSARDGAGQFF
-	TRBV5-1	TRBJ2-3	-	TGCGCCACCACGCCCTTAACGGCCACAGATACGCAGTATTTT	CATTPLTATDTQYF
-	TRBV9	TRBJ2-1	-	TGTGCCAGCAGCGCCCGGGCACAAAACGGCGAGCAGTTCTTC	CASSARAQNGEQFF
TRBD2	TRBV4-2	TRBJ2-5	-	TGTGCCAGCAGCCCTTCACTAGCGGGAGAAGAGACCCAGTACTTC	CASSPSLAGEETQYF
-	TRBV7-8	TRBJ1-5	-	TGTGCCAGCAGCACCGGGGGCGGGGGCAATCAGCCCCAGCATTTT	CASSTGGGGNQPQHF
-	TRBV27	TRBJ2-7	-	TGTGCCAGCAGCCGAAGGGGGGGCAGGGACTACGAGCAGTACTTC	CASSRRGGRDYEQYF
TRBD2	TRBV9	TRBJ2-1	-	TGTGCCAGCAGCGTAGGGACTAGCGGGGCCAACAATGAGCAGTTCTTC	CASSVGTSGANNEQFF
TRBD1	TRBV10-1	TRBJ2-1	-	TGCGCCAGCGGTGAACCGGGACAGGGCCCCCATGAGCAGTTCTTC	CASGEPGQGPHEQFF
TRBD2	TRBV7-9	TRBJ2-1	-	TGTGCCAGCAGCACGATTGGCGGGAGTATTGAGCAGTTCTTC	CASSTIGGSIEQFF
-	TRBV18	TRBJ2-7	-	TGTGCCAGCTCACCACAGGACAGCGGTAACTACGAGCAGTACTTC	CASSPQDSGNYEQYF
-	TRBV6-4	TRBJ2-6	-	TGTGCCAGCAGTGAGAATTCAGGGGCCCTCTTTAGGACTGGGGCCAACGTCCTGACTTTC	CASSENSGALFRTGANVLTF
-	TRBV29-1	TRBJ2-1	-	TGCAGCGTTGGCAAGGGGGTTATCCATGAGCAGTTCTTC	CSVGKGVIHEQFF
-	TRBV18	TRBJ1-2	-	TGTGCCAGCTCACCCTGGAACACCGATGAGAGTGGCTACACCTTC	CASSPWNTDESGYTF
TRBD1	TRBV6-1	TRBJ2-7	-	TGTGCCAGCGGGACAGAAGCCTACGAGCAGTACTTC	CASGTEAYEQYF
-	TRBV12-5	TRBJ2-1	-	TGTGCTAGTGGTTTAGCTACAGGAGGAATGTACAATGAGCAGTTCTTC	CASGLATGGMYNEQFF
-	TRBV15	TRBJ1-2	once	TGTGCCACCAGCAGAGGGTCAGGGGCCTACGATGGCTACACCTTC	CATSRGSGAYDGYTF
TRBD2	TRBV9	TRBJ2-1	-	TGTGCCAGCAGCGTAGACGGGAGGATTGACAATGAGCAGTTCTTC	CASSVDGRIDNEQFF
TRBD2	TRBV9	TRBJ2-3	-	TGTGCCAGCAGCACACTAGCGGGAGGGCCTGATACGCAGTATTTT	CASSTLAGGPDTQYF
-	TRBV21-1	TRBJ2-2	-	TGTGCCAGCAGCAAAGGCCAAATTGGCGGGAGGGCCGCGGACACCGGGGAGCTGTTTTTT	CASSKGQIGGRAADTGELFF
-	TRBV11-3	TRBJ1-3	-	TGTGCCAGCAGCTTAGATCCTGGGTCCGGAAACACCATATATTTT	CASSLDPGSGNTIYF
-	TRBV6-5	TRBJ2-1	-	TGTGCCAGCAGTTACTCTGGCGGTCCCTACAATGAGCAGTTCTTC	CASSYSGGPYNEQFF
-	TRBV5-6	TRBJ2-5	once	TGTGCCAGCAGCTTGGGTCCGGCGGCGGAGACCCAGTACTTC	CASSLGPAAETQYF
TRBD2	TRBV18	TRBJ2-7	-	TGTGCCAGCTCACCGCGTATCCTCCCTAGCGGGAGTTTTAGGGCATCCTACGAGCAGTACTTC	CASSPRILPSGSFRASYEQYF
-	TRBV29-1	TRBJ2-1	-	TGCAGCGTTGAAGGGAAAAATGAGCAGTTCTTC	CSVEGKNEQFF
TRBD1	TRBV2	TRBJ1-5	-	TGTGCCAGCAGTTCCCCAGGGGGGATTGGCAATCAGCCCCAGCATTTT	CASSSPGGIGNQPQHF
-	TRBV7-9	TRBJ1-5	-	TGTGCCAGCAGCCCTCGGGACACTTATCAGCCCCAGCATTTT	CASSPRDTYQPQHF
-	TRBV15	TRBJ2-5	-	TGTGCCACCAGCAAGGGGGTACAAGGGTTCCAAGAGACCCAGTACTTC	CATSKGVQGFQETQYF
TRBD1	TRBV19	TRBJ2-2	-	TGTGCCAGTAGTATACTACAGGGGATTGGGACCGGGGAGCTGTTTTTT	CASSILQGIGTGELFF
TRBD2	TRBV27	TRBJ2-7	once	TGTGCCAGCAGTTTAGCGGGAGGCCCCTACGAGCAGTACTTC	CASSLAGGPYEQYF
TRBD1	TRBV11-1	TRBJ2-3	-	TGTGCCAGCAGCACCCGACAGGGCCCAGATACGCAGTATTTT	CASSTRQGPDTQYF
TRBD2	TRBV15	TRBJ2-2	-	TGTGCCACCAGCAGAGGGCCTATAGCGGGAGGTAACACCGGGGAGCTGTTTTTT	CATSRGPIAGGNTGELFF
-	TRBV29-1	TRBJ1-4	-	TGCAGCGTGAGCGACAGCTATAATGAAAAACTGTTTTTT	CSVSDSYNEKLFF
-	TRBV28	TRBJ1-4	-	TGTGCCAGCAGGGTTTCAACTAATGAAAAACTGTTTTTT	CASRVSTNEKLFF
-	TRBV19	TRBJ2-3	-	TGTGCCAGTAAGCACCAAAGCACAGATACGCAGTATTTT	CASKHQSTDTQYF
-	TRBV28	TRBJ2-7	-	TGTGCCAGCAGCCTCAAAGGCCAGGGGCGATTTAACGAGCAGTACTTC	CASSLKGQGRFNEQYF
TRBD2	TRBV2	TRBJ2-1	-	TGTGCCACGTCAGCGGGATCGCGGGGAGTGGAGCAGTTCTTC	CATSAGSRGVEQFF
-	TRBV5-1	TRBJ2-7	-	TGCGCCAGCAGCTTGGCCTACAACCGAAGAAGGGGTTGGAGTGGCTACGAGCAGTACTTC	CASSLAYNRRRGWSGYEQYF
-	TRBV18	TRBJ2-1	-	TGTGCCAGCTCACCCCCGACGGGGGATGAGCAGTTCTTC	CASSPPTGDEQFF